These T cell receptor beta chains were read from a single sample in a study of response to subunit inactivated influenza vaccine. TCRdb fed the RT-PCR reads into MiXCR, producing one record per CDR3 protein. The sample lists about 650,000 distinct CDR3 sequences, roughly 15% occurring once. Source: PBMCs from blood, taken approximately 15 days before vaccination. The receptors were gathered from a man aged 45-60 years who received an inactivated influenza vaccine. The CDR3 runs from the conserved cysteine through the conserved F or W. D genes are given only for firm matches. Rows may omit the clone size; those that give it use once, few, many or a size class.

v_call	j_call	d_call	clone_size	cdr3_nt	cdr3_aa
TRBV20-1	TRBJ2-1	.	few	TGCAGTGCTAGAGATTGGAGGAAAGGGACCAGCTCCTACAATGAGCAGTTCTTC	CSARDWRKGTSSYNEQFF
TRBV5-1	TRBJ2-5	TRBD2	few	TGCGCCAGCAGCTTGAGCGGGGTGACACAAGAGACCCAGTACTTC	CASSLSGVTQETQYF
TRBV28	TRBJ2-3	.	few	TGTGCCAGCAGAGGGCCACATAGCACAGATACGCAGTATTTT	CASRGPHSTDTQYF
TRBV28	TRBJ2-5	.	.	TGTGCCAGCAGTTTGGGGCAGATCGAGACCCAGTACTTC	CASSLGQIETQYF
TRBV19	TRBJ1-1	TRBD1	few	TGTGCCAGTAAAGAAACAGGGGTCCACACTGAAGCTTTCTTT	CASKETGVHTEAFF
TRBV7-3	TRBJ1-2	TRBD1	few	TGTGCCAGCAGCCCAGGGGGGACATCCTTCGGCTACACCTTC	CASSPGGTSFGYTF
TRBV4-3	TRBJ2-4	.	.	TGCGCCAGCAGCCAAGCCGCCGGGGCCAAAAACATTCAGTACTTC	CASSQAAGAKNIQYF
TRBV28	TRBJ2-1	TRBD2	.	TGTGCCAGCAGTACCGGGACTAGCGGGAGTTTATACAATGAGCAGTTCTTC	CASSTGTSGSLYNEQFF
TRBV7-6	TRBJ2-7	.	many	TGTGCCAGCAGCGTGAGACTAGATCACGATGAGCAGTACTTC	CASSVRLDHDEQYF
TRBV9	TRBJ2-1	TRBD2	few	TGTGCCAGCAGCTCAAGCTGGGGCGGGAGCGGCGAGCAGTTCTTC	CASSSSWGGSGEQFF
TRBV5-8	TRBJ1-2	.	.	TGTGCCAGCAGCTTGGCCCCCGTAGGGGACTATGGCTACACCTTC	CASSLAPVGDYGYTF
TRBV7-2	TRBJ2-2	.	few	TGTGCCAGCGAGGTAGCGATTAACACCGGGGAGCTGTTTTTT	CASEVAINTGELFF
TRBV18	TRBJ2-4	.	.	TGTGCCAGCTCACCGGAGGGAGTAGCCAAAAACATTCAGTACTTC	CASSPEGVAKNIQYF
TRBV12-3/TRBV12-4	TRBJ1-5	.	many	TGTGCCAGCAGCTTGACGAGCAATCAGCCCCAGCATTTT	CASSLTSNQPQHF
TRBV6-2/TRBV6-3	TRBJ2-7	.	.	TGTGCCAGCAGGCCGTTAAGGGAACCCACCGGCGAGCAGTACTTC	CASRPLREPTGEQYF
TRBV4-2	TRBJ1-2	.	many	TGTGCCAGCAGCCAAGTGTACGGGGATGGCTACACCTTC	CASSQVYGDGYTF
TRBV25-1	TRBJ1-2	.	few	TGTGCCAGCAGTGAACGGTGGACTTATGGCTACACCTTC	CASSERWTYGYTF
TRBV7-9	TRBJ1-2	TRBD1	few	TGTGCCAGCAGCGATACAGGGGGCGCCCCTGGCTACACCTTC	CASSDTGGAPGYTF
TRBV4-2	TRBJ1-2	.	few	TGTGCCAGCAGCCAAGATGCGTTGCGGGGGATGCGTGGCTACACCTTC	CASSQDALRGMRGYTF
TRBV4-3	TRBJ2-1	.	few	TGCGCCAGCAGCCAAGTATACTCCTCCTACAATGAGCAGTTCTTC	CASSQVYSSYNEQFF
TRBV6-1	TRBJ1-6	.	many	TGTGCCAGCAGGGTGGGACGGATTAATTCACCCCTCCACTTT	CASRVGRINSPLHF
TRBV6-1	TRBJ1-6	.	.	TGTGCCAGCAGTGAAAAGGGGACTATTTTTTCGAATAATTCACCCCTCCACTTT	CASSEKGTIFSNNSPLHF
TRBV20-1	TRBJ2-1	TRBD2	.	TGCAGTGCGAGCCCCGGGACTAGCGGGAGGTTCGGCTACAATGAGCAGTTCTTC	CSASPGTSGRFGYNEQFF
TRBV12-3/TRBV12-4	TRBJ2-3	.	.	TGTGCCAGCAGTTTAGGAAGTACTACGCAGTATTTT	CASSLGSTTQYF
TRBV10-3	TRBJ2-7	.	many	TGTGCCATCAGTGAGTCAGGGGACAACCACGAGCAGTACTTC	CAISESGDNHEQYF
TRBV20-1	TRBJ2-3	.	.	TGCAGTGCTAGAGATCTGAAACGAGGGCGAGATACGCAGTATTTT	CSARDLKRGRDTQYF
TRBV29-1	TRBJ2-3	.	.	TGCAGCGTTGAACTCCCCCTAGAGGGTCCGGGTACGCAGTATTTT	CSVELPLEGPGTQYF
TRBV4-3	TRBJ2-2	.	.	TGCGCCAGCAGCCCTACCCAGCGGCCCGGGGAGCTGTTTTTT	CASSPTQRPGELFF
TRBV5-5	TRBJ2-7	TRBD1	few	TGTGCCAGCAGCATACAGGGGGAAAACGAGCAGTACTTC	CASSIQGENEQYF
TRBV12-3/TRBV12-4	TRBJ2-2	.	.	TGTGCCAGCAAGAAATCGGGCTCCGAGACTTCCATGAACACCGGGGAGCTGTTTTTT	CASKKSGSETSMNTGELFF